This T cell receptor beta chain was sequenced during a study of T-cell memory formation after mild COVID-19. TCRdb used MiXCR to reprocess the 5' RACE reads, holding one entry per CDR3 protein. The data contain around 200,000 distinct CDR3 sequences, 20% to 25% of them singletons. The specimen was PBMCs or a T cell subset sorted from them (not recorded which). The source of this sequence is an adult woman who had mild COVID-19 (a few samples of this study predate the infection). Cell type and time point are not known.

The CDR3 loop reads CASSLVGREVLDTQYF. CDR3 nucleotide sequence: TGTGCCAGCAGCTTAGTAGGCAGGGAGGTTTTGGATACGCAGTATTTT. V and J are TRBV7-8 and TRBJ2-3, with TRBD2 as a possible D gene (6 bases). The CDR3 is 16 residues long. Trimming removed 1 base at V and 6 bases at J, with 17 bases between. Germline CDR1 SGHVS, CDR2 FQNEAQ.